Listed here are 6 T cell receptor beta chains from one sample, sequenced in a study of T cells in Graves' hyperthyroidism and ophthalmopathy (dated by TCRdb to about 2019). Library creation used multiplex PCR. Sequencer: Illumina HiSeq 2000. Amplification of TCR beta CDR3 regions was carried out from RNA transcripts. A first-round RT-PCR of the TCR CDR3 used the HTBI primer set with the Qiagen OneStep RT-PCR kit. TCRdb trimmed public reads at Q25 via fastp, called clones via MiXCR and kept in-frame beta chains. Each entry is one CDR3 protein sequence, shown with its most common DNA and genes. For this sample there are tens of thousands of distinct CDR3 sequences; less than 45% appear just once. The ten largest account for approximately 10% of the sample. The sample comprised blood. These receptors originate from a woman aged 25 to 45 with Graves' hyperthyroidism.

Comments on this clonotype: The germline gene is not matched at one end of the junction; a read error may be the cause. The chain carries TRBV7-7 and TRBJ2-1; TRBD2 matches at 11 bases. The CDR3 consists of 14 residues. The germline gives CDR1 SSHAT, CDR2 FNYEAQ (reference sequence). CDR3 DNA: TGTGCTAGCAGCTTTAGCGGGAGGGAGAATGAGCAGTTCTTC. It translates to CASSFSGRENEQFF.

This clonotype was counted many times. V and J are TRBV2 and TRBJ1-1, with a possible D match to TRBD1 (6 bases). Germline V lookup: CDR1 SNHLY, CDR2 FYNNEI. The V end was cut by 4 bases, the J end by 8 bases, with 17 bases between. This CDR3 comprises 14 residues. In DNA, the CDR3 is TGTGCCAGCAGTGCCCAGGGGCCAGAGGGCGAAGCTTTCTTT. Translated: CASSAQGPEGEAFF.

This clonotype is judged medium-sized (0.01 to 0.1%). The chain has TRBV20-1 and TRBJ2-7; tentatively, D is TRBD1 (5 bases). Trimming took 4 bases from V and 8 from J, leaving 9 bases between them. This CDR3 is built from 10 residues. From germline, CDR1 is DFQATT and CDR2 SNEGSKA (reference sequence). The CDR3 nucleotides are TGCAGTGCTAACAAGGGGCAGCAGTACTTC. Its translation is CSANKGQQYF.

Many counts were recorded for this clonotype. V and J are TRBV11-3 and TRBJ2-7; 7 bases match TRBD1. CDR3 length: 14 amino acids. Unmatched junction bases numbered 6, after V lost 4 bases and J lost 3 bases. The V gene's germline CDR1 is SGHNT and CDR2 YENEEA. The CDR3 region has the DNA TGTGCCAGCAGCTCCCGCTACAGGGGCTACGAGCAGTACTTC. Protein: CASSSRYRGYEQYF. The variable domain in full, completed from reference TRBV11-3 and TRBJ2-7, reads EAGVVQSPRYKIIEKKQPVAFWCNPISGHNTLYWYLQNLGQGPELLIRYENEEAVDDSQLPKDRFSAERLKGVDSTLKIQPAELGDSAVYLCASSSRYRGYEQYFGPGTRLTVT.

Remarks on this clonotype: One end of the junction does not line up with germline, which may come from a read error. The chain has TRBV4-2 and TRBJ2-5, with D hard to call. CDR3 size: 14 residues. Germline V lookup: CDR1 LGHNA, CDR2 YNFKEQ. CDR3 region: CAGSQDLRQETLYF. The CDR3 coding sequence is TGTGCCGGCAGCCAAGATCTCCGGCAAGAGACCCTGTACTTC.

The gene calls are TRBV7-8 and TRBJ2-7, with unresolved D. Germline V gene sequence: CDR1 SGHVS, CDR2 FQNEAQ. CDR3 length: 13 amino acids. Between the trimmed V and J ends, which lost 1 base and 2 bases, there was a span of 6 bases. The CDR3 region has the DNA TGTGCCAGCAGCTTAGGGCTAGCCTACGAGCAGTACTTC. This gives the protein CASSLGLAYEQYF.